One and the same sample provided the 31 T cell receptor beta chains below, sequenced in a study of cytomegalovirus exposure and HLA in healthy donors. Primers: 60 Vbeta forward and 13 Jbeta reverse. Produced via immunoSEQ multiplex PCR; TCRdb's table is partial and in-frame only. The sample has under 150,000 clones; over 70% are singletons. Sequenced input: PBMCs. The source of these receptors is a woman in her forties or fifties in good health and CMV-seropositive.

The table lists this clone with a few counts. The rearrangement uses TRBV19 and TRBJ1-2, with TRBD1 matching over 7 bases. CDR3 length: 14 amino acids. Trimming took 7 bases from V and 0 from J; bases not matched to a gene: 5. Germline CDR1 LNHDA, CDR2 SQIVND (reference sequence). In nucleotides, the CDR3 is TGTGCCAGTATGGGACAGTCGACTAACTATGGCTACACCTTC. Translation gives CASMGQSTNYGYTF.

This clone was detected only once. The J gene is TRBJ2-5, the V gene TRBV30, with D tentatively TRBD1 (6 bases). From germline, CDR1 is GTSNPN and CDR2 SVGIG (reference sequence). There are 13 residues in the CDR3. V dropped 4 bases and J dropped 5 bases, with 14 bases sitting between them. The CDR3 nucleotides read TGTGCCTGGACCGTGGGGGCCGGGGAGACCCAGTACTTC. Encoded protein: CAWTVGAGETQYF.

The DNA of the CDR3 is TGTGCCAGCAGTTATGGGCAGGGGAGTACCTACGAGCAGTACTTC. This encodes CASSYGQGSTYEQYF. J is TRBJ2-7 and V is TRBV6-5; D may be TRBD1 (6 bases). Germline CDR1 is MNHEY and CDR2 is SVGAGI. The V end was cut by 3 bases, the J end by 2 bases, with 14 bases between. This CDR3 is built from 15 residues.

This clone turned up a few times. This sequence joins TRBV30 and TRBJ2-7, with TRBD1 matching over 7 bases. In germline, CDR1 is GTSNPN, CDR2 SVGIG (reference sequence). The CDR3 is made up of 13 amino acids. Trimming took 0 bases from V and 2 from J; bases not matched to a gene: 1. CDR3 DNA sequence: TGTGCCTGGAGTGTAGGGGGCACCTACGAGCAGTACTTC. Translated: CAWSVGGTYEQYF. The variable domain in full, with the rest retrieved from reference TRBV30 and TRBJ2-7, is SQTIHQWPATLVQPVGSPLSLECTVEGTSNPNLYWYRQAAGRGLQLLFYSVGIGQISSEVPQNLSASRPQDRQFILSSKKLLLSDSGFYLCAWSVGGTYEQYFGPGTRLTVT.

The chain is built from TRBV18 and TRBJ2-5; D uncertain. Trimming took 0 bases from V and 14 from J, leaving 13 bases between them. The germline V gene encodes CDR1 KGHSH and CDR2 LQKENI. This CDR3 is 12 amino acids long. CDR3 sequence reads: CASSPPGLAGYF. The DNA for the CDR3 is TGTGCCAGCTCACCACCTGGGCTGGCCGGATACTTC.

V gene TRBV14 combines with J gene TRBJ1-1; D may be TRBD1 (5 bases). The CDR3 covers 13 residues. Germline CDR1 reads SGHDN; CDR2 reads FVKESK. V lost 6 bases, J lost 5 bases, and 13 bases lay in between. CDR3 DNA sequence: TGTGCCAGCAGTCTGACGGCAGGGACTGAAGCTTTCTTT. This sequence encodes CASSLTAGTEAFF.

This chain connects TRBV5-6 to TRBJ1-2; TRBD1 matches 7 bases. This CDR3 has 17 residues. Germline V gene lookup returns CDR1 SGHDT and CDR2 YYEEEE. V was pared by 4 bases and J by 7 bases, with 19 bases of the junction left unmatched. CDR3 in amino acids: CASSRGTASITKGGYTF. CDR3 bases: TGTGCCAGCAGCCGCGGGACAGCAAGTATAACAAAGGGTGGCTACACCTTC.

The chain links TRBV6-5 to TRBJ1-1; TRBD1 aligns across 7 bases. The CDR3 contains 15 residues. V shed 0 bases, J shed 1 base, and the junction held 2 bases outside the gene matches. Germline V gives CDR1 MNHEY, CDR2 SVGAGI. CDR3 coding DNA: TGTGCCAGCAGTTACTCCGGGACAGAGAACACTGAAGCTTTCTTT. Translation: CASSYSGTENTEAFF.

The chain uses TRBV7-9 and TRBJ2-5; 8 bases fit TRBD1. Germline V gene data show CDR1 as SEHNR and CDR2 as FQNEAQ (reference sequence). V shed 6 bases, J shed 10 bases, and the junction held 10 bases outside the gene matches. CDR3 length: 13 residues. The CDR3 is CASRGMGTGDQYF. Here the CDR3 DNA reads TGTGCCAGCAGAGGTATGGGGACAGGTGACCAGTACTTC.

The V gene is TRBV6-1, the J gene TRBJ2-3; D possibly corresponds to TRBD1 (6 bases). The CDR3 loop spans 14 amino acids. Germline CDR1 and CDR2: MNHNS and SASEGT. Trimming stripped 1 base from V and 1 base from J, with 6 bases between. CDR3 DNA: TGTGCCAGCAGTGAAGGGGGGCGCACAGATACGCAGTATTTT. Translation gives CASSEGGRTDTQYF.

V gene TRBV7-3 combines with J gene TRBJ1-2; 9 nucleotides line up with TRBD1. CDR1 and CDR2 (germline): SGHTA, FQGTGA. V shed 0 bases and J 8 bases; nucleotides not matched to a gene: 7. This CDR3 spans 15 amino acids. The chain's CDR3 is CASSLTGDRVWGYTF. The CDR3, as DNA: TGTGCCAGCAGCTTAACGGGGGACAGGGTATGGGGCTACACCTTC. Drawing the rest from reference TRBV7-3 and TRBJ1-2, the complete variable domain is GAGVSQTPSNKVTEKGKYVELRCDPISGHTALYWYRQSLGQGPEFLIYFQGTGAADDSGLPNDRFFAVRPEGSVSTLKIQRTERGDSAVYLCASSLTGDRVWGYTFGSGTRLTVV.

The chain combines TRBV12-5 with TRBJ2-3, with a tentative D call TRBD2 (6 bases). This CDR3 has 14 amino acids. Germline assignment: CDR1 LGHNT and CDR2 FRNRAP. V dropped 7 bases and J dropped 4 bases, with 15 bases sitting between them. In nucleotides, the CDR3 is TGTGCTAGTGCCCCCCCGGAGGGGCCAGATACGCAGTATTTT. Translating gives CASAPPEGPDTQYF.

There are a few counts of this clone. This chain joins TRBV11-2 and TRBJ2-7; maybe TRBD1 (6 bases). V was pared by 5 bases and J by 7 bases, with 9 bases between. Per the germline V gene, CDR1 is SGHAT and CDR2 is FQNNGV. CDR3 length equals 11 residues. The CDR3 loop reads CASSAGVEQYF. Written as DNA, the CDR3 is TGTGCCAGCAGCGCAGGGGTTGAGCAGTACTTC.

This clone was picked up one time. The CDR3 sequence is CASSPSTSGGYNEQFF. The DNA of the CDR3 is TGTGCCAGCAGCCCTTCGACTAGCGGGGGGTACAATGAGCAGTTCTTC. The chain uses TRBV9 and TRBJ2-1, with 13 bases that match TRBD2. The V segment lost 4 bases and the J segment 4 bases; nucleotides outside the gene matches: 5. The CDR3 has 16 residues. Per germline, CDR1 SGDLS and CDR2 YYNGEE.

The chain links TRBV30 to TRBJ1-2, with D possibly being TRBD1 (5 bases). This CDR3 is 14 amino acids long. Trimming cost V 1 base and J 4 bases, with 13 bases left between them. Germline-derived CDR1 and CDR2 are GTSNPN and SVGIG (reference sequence). The CDR3 sequence is CAWSALRRGYGYTF. For the CDR3, the DNA is TGTGCCTGGAGTGCCCTGCGGAGGGGCTATGGCTACACCTTC.

The chain joins TRBV6-4 to TRBJ1-1; 7 bases match TRBD1. The germline V gene encodes CDR1 MRHNA and CDR2 SNTAGT. V lost 0 bases to trimming and J lost 3 bases; unmatched junction nucleotides: 4. This CDR3 spans 15 amino acids. The CDR3 loop is CASSDSTGTDTEAFF. Written as DNA, the CDR3 is TGTGCCAGCAGTGACTCGACAGGGACGGACACTGAAGCTTTCTTT.

The V and J genes are TRBV5-8 and TRBJ2-2; 8 nucleotides align to TRBD1. CDR1 is SGHTS and CDR2 is YDEGEE in the germline V gene. V gave up 3 bases and J gave up 5 bases; unmatched junction bases: 3. The CDR3 sequence is 14 residues long. The CDR3 sequence is CASSYRGSTGELFF. CDR3 in DNA: TGTGCCAGCAGCTACAGGGGGAGTACCGGGGAGCTGTTTTTT.

The CDR3: CASSLDGGAPRGTQYF. For the CDR3, the DNA is TGTGCCAGCAGCCTCGACGGGGGGGCCCCCAGGGGGACCCAGTACTTC. The chain links TRBV4-2 to TRBJ2-5, with 8 bases lining up with TRBD2. Looked up from germline, CDR1 is LGHNA and CDR2 is YNFKEQ. The CDR3 contains 16 residues. Germline trimming cut 4 bases from V and 7 bases from J; bases unmatched to any gene: 14.

The V gene is TRBV7-3, the J gene TRBJ2-7; 7 positions agree with TRBD2. This CDR3 has 14 residues. J lost 4 bases, V lost 2 bases, and 5 bases had no gene match. Germline V gives CDR1 SGHTA, CDR2 FQGTGA. Written as DNA, the CDR3 is TGTGCCAGCAGCTTAGGGGAGGGCGGGTACGAGCAGTACTTC. This codes for CASSLGEGGYEQYF.

This chain joins TRBV5-6 and TRBJ2-4; TRBD1 matches at 8 bases. In germline, CDR1 is SGHDT, CDR2 YYEEEE. The CDR3 length is 15 residues. The ends lost 4 bases at V and 7 bases at J; junction bases unmatched: 10. The CDR3 reads CASSLQTTGGNIQYF. CDR3 sequence (DNA): TGTGCCAGCAGCCTTCAAACCACAGGGGGGAACATTCAGTACTTC.

This clone has more than one count but fewer than ten. Germline and junction disagree at one end, which may indicate a read error. This chain connects TRBV7-9 to TRBJ1-1, with 9 positions matching TRBD1. The CDR3 is 16 amino acids. Germline V gives CDR1 SEHNR, CDR2 FQNEAQ (reference sequence). The chain's CDR3 is CSSSSGTGLRNTEAFF. In DNA, the CDR3 is TGTTCCAGCAGCTCCGGGACAGGGCTTCGGAACACTGAAGCTTTCTTT.

The J gene is TRBJ2-1, the V gene TRBV7-2; a weak D match, TRBD1 (6 bases). The CDR3 is 12 residues long. From germline, CDR1 is SGHTA and CDR2 FQGNSA. The V end was cut by 6 bases, the J end by 8 bases, with 11 bases between. CDR3 sequence (DNA): TGTGCCAGCAGGGGCAGGGGAGATGAGCAGTTCTTC. It codes for CASRGRGDEQFF.

V is TRBV4-1 and J is TRBJ2-3; no firm D call. V gave up 1 base and J gave up 2 bases, with 7 bases separating them. The V gene's germline CDR1 is MGHRA and CDR2 YSYEKL. This CDR3 is 14 amino acids long. For the CDR3, the DNA is TGCGCCAGCAGCCAAGTAGCTACCACAGATACGCAGTATTTT. Translated: CASSQVATTDTQYF.

The chain uses TRBV5-4 and TRBJ2-5; TRBD2 matches 8 bases. The CDR3 is 14 residues long. Germline CDR1 and CDR2: SGHNT and YYREEE (reference sequence). V dropped 4 bases and J dropped 1; count of bases not matched to a gene: 3. CDR3 coding DNA: TGTGCCAGCAGCCAGACTAGCGTCCAAGAGACCCAGTACTTC. It yields the protein CASSQTSVQETQYF.

This clone was detected only once. The gene calls are TRBV11-2 and TRBJ1-2; D not resolved. V was clipped by 4 bases and J by 0 bases, with 12 bases between them. The CDR3 contains 15 residues. Germline CDR1 is SGHAT and CDR2 is FQNNGV. The CDR3 protein is CASSSLLIANYGYTF. The DNA for the CDR3 is TGTGCCAGCAGCTCGCTACTGATAGCTAACTATGGCTACACCTTC.

The chain carries TRBV9 and TRBJ2-5, with D tentatively TRBD2 (6 bases). Matching the DNA end better, TRBJ2-7 makes the J call doubtful. The germline gives CDR1 SGDLS, CDR2 YYNGEE. The CDR3 sequence is 14 residues long. The CDR3 DNA sequence: TGTGCCAGCAGCGTGGGGACTCTCGCGGACGAGCAGTACTTC. Amino acid sequence: CASSVGTLADEQYF.

Comments on this clone: An end of the junction does not agree with germline; a read error may underlie this. The genes are TRBV7-7 and TRBJ2-5; TRBD2 might be the D (6 bases). The CDR3 runs to 17 residues. In germline, CDR1 is SSHAT, CDR2 FNYEAQ (reference sequence). CDR3 DNA: TGTGCTAGCAGCTTAGCGGTCGGCAGGACAAGTCAAGAGACCCAGTACTTC. Residues: CASSLAVGRTSQETQYF.

The V gene is TRBV13, the J gene TRBJ2-7; D not resolved. V lost 0 bases, J lost 1 base, and 7 bases lay in between. Germline V gene data show CDR1 as PRHDT and CDR2 as FYEKMQ (reference sequence). This CDR3 region has 14 residues. CDR3 amino acids: CASSLGTQSYEQYF. CDR3 nucleotide sequence: TGTGCCAGCAGCTTAGGGACTCAGTCCTACGAGCAGTACTTC.

This clone has only one observation. This chain joins TRBV9 and TRBJ2-1, with D possibly being TRBD2 (5 bases). Germline V gene lookup returns CDR1 SGDLS and CDR2 YYNGEE. The CDR3 is 16 residues long. Trimming shortened V by 4 bases and J by 4 bases, and 18 bases separated the two germline ends. CDR3 in DNA: TGTGCCAGCAGCCCCCGGACTCCTGCTCTTTACAATGAGCAGTTCTTC. Protein: CASSPRTPALYNEQFF.

The gene calls are TRBV7-8 and TRBJ1-3, with D tentatively TRBD1 (5 bases). The length of the CDR3 is 15 residues. Germline loops: CDR1 SGHVS, CDR2 FQNEAQ. The germline V and J ends were trimmed by 0 bases and 9 bases, with 15 bases remaining between them. The chain's CDR3 is CASSLAPEGFGTIYF. The CDR3 nucleotides read TGTGCCAGCAGCTTAGCCCCGGAGGGGTTTGGCACCATATATTTT.

The chain uses TRBV10-3 and TRBJ2-7, with 7 bases fitting TRBD2. The CDR3 contains 13 residues. Germline lookup yields CDR1 ENHRY and CDR2 SYGVKD. Trimming cost V 7 bases and J 3 bases; bases outside gene matches: 6. CDR3 bases: TGTGCCATCAAGGCTCAGCGGGGCTACGAGCAGTACTTC. Translation gives CAIKAQRGYEQYF.